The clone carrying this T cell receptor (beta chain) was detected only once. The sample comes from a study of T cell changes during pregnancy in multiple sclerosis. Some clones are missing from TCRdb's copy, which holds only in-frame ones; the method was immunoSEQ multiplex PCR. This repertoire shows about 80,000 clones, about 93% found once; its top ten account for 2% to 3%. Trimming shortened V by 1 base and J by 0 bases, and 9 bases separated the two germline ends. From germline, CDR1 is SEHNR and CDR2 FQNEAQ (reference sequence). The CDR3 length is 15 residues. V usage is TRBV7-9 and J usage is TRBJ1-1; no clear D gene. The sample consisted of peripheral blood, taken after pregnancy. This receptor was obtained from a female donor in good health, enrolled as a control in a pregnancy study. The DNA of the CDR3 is TGTGCCAGCAGCTTAGGGGCGGGCATGAACACTGAAGCTTTCTTT. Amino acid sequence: CASSLGAGMNTEAFF.